The 3 T cell receptor beta chains presented below share a single source sample, sequenced in a study of regulatory T cells in long-lasting Graves disease. The authors built TCR beta libraries using iRepertoire HTBI primers and Arm-PCR of CDR3 regions. Via MiXCR, TCRdb re-called the multiplex PCR reads, giving one row per CDR3 protein. The sample has around 320,000 distinct CDR3 sequences; roughly a sixth are singletons. Time point of the sample: newly diagnosed GD, antithyroid drugs for less than 3 months. RNA isolated from PBMCs was used to make the TCR library. These data also featured in a second study, about T cells in Graves' hyperthyroidism and ophthalmopathy.

The specimen comprised peripheral blood mononuclear cells (PBMCs), sampled at new diagnosis, from a patient treated with antithyroid drugs. The receptors originated from a man aged 40-49 years with Graves disease.

The rearrangement joins TRBV4-1 to TRBJ1-2; perhaps TRBD1 as D (5 bases). This CDR3 has 15 amino acids. V was pared by 1 base and J by 5 bases, with 14 bases between. CDR1 and CDR2 from the germline V gene are MGHRA and YSYEKL. The CDR3 spells CASSQVSRGLYGYTF. CDR3 DNA sequence: TGCGCCAGCAGCCAAGTTTCCCGGGGACTGTATGGCTACACCTTC.

This clonotype occurred many times. The chain uses TRBV2 and TRBJ2-1, with 7 positions matching TRBD1. CDR3 size: 14 residues. CDR1 and CDR2 (germline): SNHLY, FYNNEI. V shed 7 bases, J shed 2 bases, and the junction held 5 bases outside the gene matches. Written as DNA, the CDR3 is TGTGCCAGCAAACGGGACAGAGCCTACAATGAGCAGTTCTTC. Translation: CASKRDRAYNEQFF.

The sample holds a few counts of this clonotype. The J gene is TRBJ1-2, the V gene TRBV29-1; D gene unclear. CDR3 length: 13 amino acids. Per germline, CDR1 SQVTM and CDR2 ANQGSEA. V lost 4 bases to trimming and J lost 8 bases, with 17 bases between them. The CDR3 protein is CSVVSYRPGGYTF. The CDR3 DNA sequence: TGCAGCGTTGTTTCCTACCGCCCGGGGGGCTACACCTTC.